These 3 T cell receptor beta chains were all obtained from the same sample, sequenced in a study of regulatory T cells in long-lasting Graves disease. Time point given: newly diagnosed GD, antithyroid drugs for less than 3 months. RNA extracted from PBMCs served as the sequencing template. Construction of TCR beta libraries relied on iRepertoire HTBI primers and on Arm-PCR targeting CDR3 regions. MiXCR was run by TCRdb on the multiplex PCR reads, yielding one entry per CDR3 protein. This table holds about 420,000 distinct CDR3 sequences, 16% found once. The same sample was also used in a study of T cells in Graves' hyperthyroidism and ophthalmopathy.

The sequencing used peripheral blood mononuclear cells (PBMCs), collected at new diagnosis, from a patient treated with antithyroid drugs. The receptor set was obtained from a woman younger than 30 with Graves disease.

In this sample, this clonotype turned up many times. The chain employs TRBV7-9 and TRBJ2-3; D gene uncertain. The CDR3 runs 15 residues. V was shortened by 5 bases and J by 3 bases, with 15 bases between the two germline ends. Germline values: CDR1 SEHNR, CDR2 FQNEAQ (reference sequence). The CDR3 reads CASSHLGVGTDTQYF. The CDR3 nucleotides read TGTGCCAGCAGCCATCTAGGTGTTGGAACAGATACGCAGTATTTT.

The chain couples TRBV29-1 to TRBJ2-7, with a tentative D call TRBD1 (6 bases). The CDR3 extends over 11 amino acids. The germline V and J ends were trimmed by 7 bases and 4 bases, with 11 bases remaining between them. Per germline, CDR1 SQVTM and CDR2 ANQGSEA. The CDR3 region is CSGSQGYEQYF. DNA for the CDR3: TGCAGCGGATCACAGGGATACGAGCAGTACTTC.

This clonotype occurred a few times. The chain is built from TRBV19 and TRBJ2-1; D is uncertain. V shed 7 bases and J shed 4 bases, with 8 bases lying between them. This CDR3 has 12 residues. CDR1 is LNHDA, CDR2 SQIVND, per germline (reference sequence). CDR3: CASIGRYNEQFF. The CDR3 DNA sequence: TGTGCCAGTATAGGACGATACAATGAGCAGTTCTTC.